This TCR beta chain is from a study of OX40 agonist ivuxolimab in advanced cancers. Turning to the study itself: The diagnoses of dose-escalation patients were hepatocellular carcinoma, melanoma, renal cell or head and neck cancer. Findings and limits, study-wide: Expanded peripheral T cell antigen specificity was not determined.

Some clones are missing from TCRdb's copy, which holds only in-frame ones; the method was immunoSEQ multiplex PCR. The sample lists approximately 23,000 clones, approximately 88% occurring once. The investigators sampled blood at baseline, at cycle 4 day 1, and at cycle 7 day 1. A remark on this clone: As yet, its antigen is unknown.

V lost 2 bases and J lost 1; bases outside the gene matches: 6. Germline V gene data show CDR1 as SEHNR and CDR2 as FQNEAQ (reference sequence). CDR3 length: 17 residues. This receptor was taken from an adult with an advanced solid tumor such as melanoma, head and neck, liver or kidney cancer. The J gene is TRBJ2-3, the V gene TRBV7-9; 10 bases fit TRBD2. Sequenced material: CD4+ or CD8+ T cells sorted from blood, taken in a trial of the OX40 agonist ivuxolimab. The CDR3 region is CASSLRLAGEGTDTQYF. In DNA form, the CDR3 reads TGTGCCAGCAGCTTAAGGCTAGCGGGAGAAGGCACAGATACGCAGTATTTT.